The source of this T cell receptor beta chain is a study of beta chain features in type 1 diabetes. In the study overall: On cell yields, gender and age, patients and healthy donors were similar.

All of the sorted populations showed purity greater than 95%. Study observations and caveats: People with Type 1 diabetes carried modestly yet significantly shorter TCRB CDR3s in all four CD4+ subsets. Type 1 diabetes patients had fewer VDJ junction insertions and more deletions. The study left unresolved whether HLA type influences TCRB rearrangement.

As regards this clone: Its target is not known.

Reverse transcription of all isolated RNA meant that expressed TCRB transcripts were sequenced. The repertoire was sequenced with immunoSEQ multiplex PCR; TCRdb's copy has only in-frame clones and lacks some. This table has more than 95,000 clones, 28% appearing once. Trimming took 3 bases from V and 6 from J; bases not matched to a gene: 7. The CDR3 totals 15 residues. The germline CDR1 and CDR2 sequences are LNHDA and SQIVND (reference sequence). This receptor was taken from a woman younger than 30 with type 1 diabetes. Material: central memory CD4+ T cells from blood. This rearrangement joins TRBV19 to TRBJ2-2; 7 bases line up with TRBD1. Written as DNA, the CDR3 is TGTGCCAGTAGTATGGAGACAGGGCTAGCCGGGGAGCTGTTTTTT. Its protein is CASSMETGLAGELFF.